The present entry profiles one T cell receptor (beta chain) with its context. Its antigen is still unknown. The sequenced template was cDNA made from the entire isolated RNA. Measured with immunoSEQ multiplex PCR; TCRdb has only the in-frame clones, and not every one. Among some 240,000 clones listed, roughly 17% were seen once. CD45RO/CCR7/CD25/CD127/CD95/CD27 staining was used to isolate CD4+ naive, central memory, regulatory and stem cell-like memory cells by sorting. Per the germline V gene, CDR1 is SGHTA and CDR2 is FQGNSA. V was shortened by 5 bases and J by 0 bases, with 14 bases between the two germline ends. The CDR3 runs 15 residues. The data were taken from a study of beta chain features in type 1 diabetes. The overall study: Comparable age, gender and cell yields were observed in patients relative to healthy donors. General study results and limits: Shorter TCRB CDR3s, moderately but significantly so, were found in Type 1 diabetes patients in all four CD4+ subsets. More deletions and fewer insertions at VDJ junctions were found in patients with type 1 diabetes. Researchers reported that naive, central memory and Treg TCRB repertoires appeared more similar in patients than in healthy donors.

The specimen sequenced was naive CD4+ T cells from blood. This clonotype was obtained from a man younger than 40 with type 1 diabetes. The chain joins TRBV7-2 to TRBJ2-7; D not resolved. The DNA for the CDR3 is TGTGCCAGCAGCCAACGGCGCAGGAGCTCCTACGAGCAGTACTTC. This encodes CASSQRRRSSYEQYF.